This T cell receptor (beta chain) appears in the sequencing data of a study of vaccination and CD4 T cells after COVID-19. Treatment in this sample: approximately nine-day PBMC culture with coronavirus spike peptide pools or control peptides (ViraFEST assay). Per-well cultures of two million PBMCs received about 10 IU/ml IL-2 and around 10 ug/ml peptide pools. By negative selection, CD4+ T cells were isolated once culture had run for approximately 9 days. For this clonotype: Its antigen remains unknown.

Germline-derived CDR1 and CDR2 are MNHEY and SMNVEV (reference sequence). V dropped 4 bases and J dropped 2; count of bases not matched to a gene: 3. This CDR3 is 15 amino acids long. The Oncomine TCR Beta short-read assay generated sequence data from the DNA of cultured CD4+ T cells. TCRdb ran MiXCR on the PCR reads and lists one entry per CDR3 protein. The sample yields about 7,100 distinct CDR3 sequences, approximately 69% seen once. The clonotype comes from a human donor who had recovered from COVID-19. Sequencing used CD4+ T cells from blood, cultured in vitro. The chain combines TRBV27 with TRBJ2-5; 11 bases are a match to TRBD2. The CDR3 DNA reads TGTGCCAGCAGTTCTTTAGCGGGAGGGCAAGAGACCCAGTACTTC. Residues: CASSSLAGGQETQYF.